This is a list of T cell receptor beta chains from one sample in a study of radiotherapy plus CTLA-4 blockade in lung cancer. TCRdb's table, derived via immunoSEQ multiplex PCR, lists solely in-frame clones and lacks some. The data hold about 43,000 clones, with roughly 64% observed a single time. The specimen was peripheral blood, collected from a patient treated with radiotherapy plus ipilimumab. Receptors were obtained from a human donor with non-small cell lung cancer who had a partial response to radiotherapy plus ipilimumab. CDR3s include the opening cysteine and the closing phenylalanine or tryptophan. Each record gives: D gene, clone size, V gene, J gene, CDR3 protein, CDR3 DNA. The D gene is left open where the match is weak. Clone size is stated in some rows and not others, as once, few, many or a class when expanded.

d_call: .; clone_size: .; v_call: TRBV23-1; j_call: TRBJ1-2; cdr3_aa: CASSHIRTVAF; cdr3_nt: TGCGCCAGCAGTCACATCAGGACAGTCGCCTTC
d_call: TRBD1; clone_size: .; v_call: TRBV6-6; j_call: TRBJ1-1; cdr3_aa: CASSYYRGRTEAFF; cdr3_nt: TGTGCCAGCAGTTACTACAGGGGGCGGACTGAAGCTTTCTTT
d_call: .; clone_size: few; v_call: TRBV5-6; j_call: TRBJ2-4; cdr3_aa: CASSLATRKNIQYF; cdr3_nt: TGTGCCAGCAGCTTGGCCACTAGGAAAAACATTCAGTACTTC
d_call: TRBD2; clone_size: few; v_call: TRBV14; j_call: TRBJ2-1; cdr3_aa: CASSQVAGGPSEQFF; cdr3_nt: TGTGCCAGCAGCCAAGTCGCGGGGGGGCCCAGTGAGCAGTTCTTC
d_call: TRBD2; clone_size: few; v_call: TRBV7-2; j_call: TRBJ2-1; cdr3_aa: CASIAGGNNEQFF; cdr3_nt: TGTGCCAGCATAGCGGGAGGAAACAATGAGCAGTTCTTC
d_call: TRBD1; clone_size: .; v_call: TRBV19; j_call: TRBJ1-4; cdr3_aa: CASSMDRGRVKLFF; cdr3_nt: TGTGCCAGTAGTATGGACAGGGGACGTGTAAAACTGTTTTTT
d_call: TRBD2; clone_size: .; v_call: TRBV6-1; j_call: TRBJ2-5; cdr3_aa: CAGRTSGQETQYF; cdr3_nt: TGTGCCGGTAGGACTAGCGGCCAAGAGACCCAGTACTTC
d_call: TRBD1; clone_size: .; v_call: TRBV30; j_call: TRBJ1-6; cdr3_aa: CAWGTGVNSPLHF; cdr3_nt: TGTGCCTGGGGGACAGGGGTTAATTCACCCCTCCACTTT
d_call: .; clone_size: .; v_call: TRBV25-1; j_call: TRBJ1-2; cdr3_aa: CASSAGGGKGYTF; cdr3_nt: TGTGCCAGCAGTGCCGGGGGGGGAAAAGGCTACACCTTC
d_call: .; clone_size: .; v_call: TRBV2; j_call: TRBJ1-1; cdr3_aa: CASSDSDRFHTEAFF; cdr3_nt: TGTGCCAGCAGTGACTCGGACAGATTCCACACTGAAGCTTTCTTT
d_call: .; clone_size: few; v_call: TRBV6-6; j_call: TRBJ1-1; cdr3_aa: CAIGTTLNAFF; cdr3_nt: TGTGCCATCGGAACTACTTTAAACGCTTTCTTT
d_call: .; clone_size: few; v_call: TRBV10-3; j_call: TRBJ2-7; cdr3_aa: CAISEFGTEQYF; cdr3_nt: TGTGCCATCAGTGAGTTCGGGACAGAGCAGTACTTC
d_call: TRBD1; clone_size: .; v_call: TRBV30; j_call: TRBJ2-2; cdr3_aa: CACRTGGIGELFF; cdr3_nt: TGTGCCTGCCGGACAGGGGGAATCGGGGAGCTGTTTTTT
d_call: TRBD1; clone_size: .; v_call: TRBV29-1; j_call: TRBJ2-7; cdr3_aa: CSVGQGGYEQYF; cdr3_nt: TGCAGCGTGGGACAGGGGGGTTACGAGCAGTACTTC
d_call: TRBD1; clone_size: .; v_call: TRBV5-1; j_call: TRBJ2-5; cdr3_aa: CASSFRDRETQYF; cdr3_nt: TGCGCCAGCAGCTTTAGGGACAGGGAGACCCAGTACTTC
d_call: .; clone_size: once; v_call: TRBV7-9; j_call: TRBJ2-7; cdr3_aa: CASSFQVYEQYF; cdr3_nt: TGTGCCAGCAGCTTTCAGGTCTACGAGCAGTACTTC
d_call: TRBD2; clone_size: .; v_call: TRBV10-2; j_call: TRBJ2-1; cdr3_aa: CASSESGTSGIEQFF; cdr3_nt: TGCGCCAGCAGTGAGTCCGGGACTAGCGGGATTGAGCAGTTCTTC
d_call: .; clone_size: .; v_call: TRBV19; j_call: TRBJ2-4; cdr3_aa: CASSISSPAKNIQYF; cdr3_nt: TGTGCCAGTAGTATTTCGAGCCCAGCCAAAAACATTCAGTACTTC
d_call: .; clone_size: .; v_call: TRBV30; j_call: TRBJ2-1; cdr3_aa: CAWSRGYNEQFF; cdr3_nt: TGTGCCTGGAGTAGAGGATACAATGAGCAGTTCTTC
d_call: .; clone_size: .; v_call: TRBV5-8; j_call: TRBJ1-2; cdr3_aa: CASSPRATGIGGYTF; cdr3_nt: TGTGCCAGCAGCCCTCGGGCAACAGGGATAGGGGGCTACACCTTC
d_call: TRBD2; clone_size: .; v_call: TRBV2; j_call: TRBJ2-2; cdr3_aa: CASSGSGGRAIGELFF; cdr3_nt: TGTGCCAGCAGTGGGAGTGGCGGGAGGGCCATCGGGGAGCTGTTTTTT
d_call: .; clone_size: .; v_call: TRBV7-9; j_call: TRBJ1-2; cdr3_aa: CASSSEGGYGYTF; cdr3_nt: TGTGCCAGCAGCTCTGAAGGGGGCTATGGCTACACCTTC
d_call: TRBD1; clone_size: .; v_call: TRBV9; j_call: TRBJ1-1; cdr3_aa: CARSDGQGENTEAFF; cdr3_nt: TGTGCCCGCTCTGACGGACAGGGGGAGAACACTGAAGCTTTCTTT
d_call: .; clone_size: .; v_call: TRBV30; j_call: TRBJ1-6; cdr3_aa: CAWSVRRSYNSPLHF; cdr3_nt: TGTGCCTGGAGTGTACGGAGAAGTTATAATTCACCCCTCCACTTT
d_call: TRBD1; clone_size: .; v_call: TRBV5-1; j_call: TRBJ2-5; cdr3_aa: CASSLATGQGEEQYF; cdr3_nt: TGCGCCAGCAGCTTAGCGACAGGGCAAGGAGAAGAGCAGTACTTC
d_call: TRBD2; clone_size: .; v_call: TRBV4-2; j_call: TRBJ2-4; cdr3_aa: CASSQSTGGARIQYF; cdr3_nt: TGTGCCAGCAGCCAATCTACCGGGGGGGCCCGGATTCAGTACTTC
d_call: .; clone_size: .; v_call: TRBV10-3; j_call: TRBJ1-2; cdr3_aa: CAISESSQGHPYGYTF; cdr3_nt: TGTGCCATCAGTGAGTCGAGTCAGGGCCACCCCTATGGCTACACCTTC
d_call: .; clone_size: .; v_call: TRBV18; j_call: TRBJ2-3; cdr3_aa: CASSRVDTQYF; cdr3_nt: TGTGCCAGCTCAAGAGTGGATACGCAGTATTTT
d_call: .; clone_size: .; v_call: TRBV2; j_call: TRBJ2-5; cdr3_aa: CASSLTESQETQYF; cdr3_nt: TGTGCCAGCTCCCTGACGGAGAGCCAAGAGACCCAGTACTTC
d_call: .; clone_size: .; v_call: TRBV6-1; j_call: TRBJ2-5; cdr3_aa: CASRVGGETQYF; cdr3_nt: TGTGCCAGCAGGGTGGGAGGAGAGACCCAGTACTTC
d_call: .; clone_size: .; v_call: TRBV5-1; j_call: TRBJ1-1; cdr3_aa: CASSLDRAWGTEAFF; cdr3_nt: TGCGCCAGCAGCTTGGACAGGGCTTGGGGGACTGAAGCTTTCTTT
d_call: .; clone_size: few; v_call: TRBV6-1; j_call: TRBJ1-2; cdr3_aa: CASSHSGAGYTF; cdr3_nt: TGTGCCAGCAGCCACTCAGGGGCTGGCTACACCTTC
d_call: .; clone_size: .; v_call: TRBV19; j_call: TRBJ1-2; cdr3_aa: CASSEPGNYGYTF; cdr3_nt: TGTGCCAGTAGTGAGCCGGGGAACTATGGCTACACCTTC
d_call: .; clone_size: .; v_call: TRBV2; j_call: TRBJ1-3; cdr3_aa: CASSDHGNSGNTIYF; cdr3_nt: TGTGCCAGCAGTGACCACGGTAACTCTGGAAACACCATATATTTT
d_call: .; clone_size: .; v_call: TRBV5-1; j_call: TRBJ1-3; cdr3_aa: CASSFLGGVGNTIYF; cdr3_nt: TGCGCCAGCAGCTTCTTAGGGGGGGTTGGAAACACCATATATTTT
d_call: .; clone_size: .; v_call: TRBV6-1; j_call: TRBJ1-1; cdr3_aa: CASSPSGNTPEAFF; cdr3_nt: TGTGCCAGCAGTCCCTCCGGGAACACACCTGAAGCTTTCTTT
d_call: TRBD2; clone_size: .; v_call: TRBV7-8; j_call: TRBJ2-2; cdr3_aa: CASSSGGLGTGELFF; cdr3_nt: TGTGCCAGCAGCTCGGGGGGGCTAGGAACCGGGGAGCTGTTTTTT
d_call: .; clone_size: .; v_call: TRBV2; j_call: TRBJ2-6; cdr3_aa: CASAPSQVQGSSGANVLTF; cdr3_nt: TGTGCCAGCGCCCCCTCCCAGGTACAGGGTAGCTCTGGGGCCAACGTCCTGACTTTC
d_call: .; clone_size: .; v_call: TRBV19; j_call: TRBJ1-1; cdr3_aa: CASSLNRVMNTEAFF; cdr3_nt: TGTGCCAGTAGTTTAAACAGGGTTATGAACACTGAAGCTTTCTTT
d_call: .; clone_size: .; v_call: TRBV7-8; j_call: TRBJ1-5; cdr3_aa: CASSARGADQPQHF; cdr3_nt: TGTGCCAGCAGTGCCCGGGGGGCGGATCAGCCCCAGCATTTT
d_call: .; clone_size: few; v_call: TRBV18; j_call: TRBJ2-2; cdr3_aa: CASSHSTGELFF; cdr3_nt: TGTGCCAGCTCGCACTCCACCGGGGAGCTGTTTTTT
d_call: TRBD1; clone_size: .; v_call: TRBV5-6; j_call: TRBJ1-5; cdr3_aa: CASSLRGSNQPQHF; cdr3_nt: TGTGCCAGCAGCCTCAGGGGGAGCAATCAGCCCCAGCATTTT
d_call: TRBD2; clone_size: .; v_call: TRBV28; j_call: TRBJ2-3; cdr3_aa: CASGRVDTQYF; cdr3_nt: TGTGCCAGCGGGAGGGTAGATACGCAGTATTTT
d_call: .; clone_size: few; v_call: TRBV6-5; j_call: TRBJ1-3; cdr3_aa: CASSYGQGNTIYF; cdr3_nt: TGTGCCAGCAGTTACGGACAGGGAAACACCATATATTTT
d_call: TRBD2; clone_size: .; v_call: TRBV19; j_call: TRBJ2-1; cdr3_aa: CASSIDPGTSGRRSYNEQFF; cdr3_nt: TGTGCCAGTAGTATAGATCCGGGGACTAGCGGGAGAAGGTCCTACAATGAGCAGTTCTTC
d_call: .; clone_size: .; v_call: TRBV2; j_call: TRBJ2-5; cdr3_aa: CASKGSGEETQYF; cdr3_nt: TGTGCCAGCAAAGGTAGCGGAGAAGAGACCCAGTACTTC